This TCR beta chain was captured in a study of CD8 T cells in seronegative destructive rheumatoid arthritis (dated by TCRdb to 2018 to 2021). For the wider study: At the time of sampling, biological drugs were being given to most of the eight CND-RA patients. Peripheral CD8+ TCRbeta repertoires were compared between CCP-negative destructive rheumatoid arthritis (CND-RA) patients and newly diagnosed seropositive RA, seronegative RA and healthy controls. The seropositive RA, seronegative RA and healthy control comparison cohorts were obtained from an earlier published TCRbeta dataset rather than being newly sequenced.

On this clone itself: The clone's antigen remains unknown. Base-call qualities are not available, and no considerably larger clone is one nucleotide away.

What the authors observed across the whole study: Once age was adjusted for, the CD8+ TCRbeta repertoires of CND-RA patients appeared less diverse and more clonal than the repertoires of other RA subtypes. Because no diagnostic samples were available, the TCR repertoire differences may partly reflect poor disease control over the years rather than being present at onset. More CMV-reactive and fewer influenza A-reactive CD8+ TCRbeta sequences were observed in CND-RA repertoires than in controls and other RA subtypes. The authors read the apparently distinct set of enriched public clonotypes carried by CND-RA patients as support for a separate disease subset. Across the 90,000 to 150,000 clonotypes tested, no public clonotype enrichment remained significant after Benjamini-Hochberg correction. The small size of the CND-RA cohort was acknowledged as a limitation of the study.

Germline trimming: 1 base from V, 4 bases from J; junction bases outside gene matches: 4. Taken from cysteine to phenylalanine, the CDR3 has 17 residues. CDR3 DNA only is kept here, 51 bases in frame from base 1. Per the germline V gene, SGHTA is the CDR1 and FQGNSA is the CDR2. Genomic DNA from CD8+ cells was used for TCRbeta sequencing according to the manufacturer's instructions. TCRbeta sequencing used the immunoSEQ assay and was run at a genomics technology centre in Finland. Per the original workflow: Clonotype tables from the immunoSEQ preprocessing pipeline were converted to VDJtools format, and non-productive clonotypes were removed. Samples with fewer than 10,000 reads were excluded, the remaining samples were subsampled to 10,000 reads, and most of the eight CND-RA samples met this threshold. Shannon-Wiener, Simpson and clonality indices were calculated with the VDJtools CalcDiversityStats function on data subsampled to 10,000 reads. To infer antigen specificity, non-singleton TCRbeta clonotypes were hard-matched against VDJdb, with no mismatches permitted. Clusters with potentially shared antigen targets were formed by grouping CDR3 sequences that differed by one amino acid (Hamming distance 1). After groups were resampled to six samples, public clonotypes were tested for group enrichment with one-sided Fisher's exact tests, and this procedure was repeated ten times. TCRdb mirrors the immuneACCESS table, restricted to in-frame sequences. Some clones are absent from its copies; in checked studies, under half trace to an unresolved V gene, and the reason for the others is unknown. D and trimming were read from the DNA, whereas the V and J calls and clone size are those reported in that table. Recorded for this sample are under 15,000 clones; less than 90% of them occurred a single time. The ten largest clones take up approximately 26% of the sample.

A negative result on the clinical CCP2 antibody test was shown by CND-RA patients, and progression of joint destruction was observed despite active therapy. Every CND-RA patient had failed conventional anti-rheumatic therapy and showed typical joint destruction in the wrists and ankles. CND-RA patients were sampled not at diagnosis but after long disease histories, which in several cases spanned decades. Each patient provided roughly 45 millilitres of EDTA-anticoagulated peripheral blood. Ficoll-Paque PLUS density gradient separation was used to isolate peripheral blood mononuclear cells. Using AutoMACS magnetic bead positive selection, CD8+ cells were isolated from either fresh or cryopreserved PBMCs, and flow cytometry was used to check purity. Nucleospin Tissue or Tissue XS kits were used for genomic DNA extraction, and quantification was performed on a Qubit 2.0 fluorometer.

The sequenced sample consisted of CD8+ T cells from blood. The chain is made from TRBV7-2 and TRBJ2-1; 13 of the junction bases match TRBD2. This receptor was taken from a woman between 25 and 49 years old with seronegative destructive rheumatoid arthritis. The bases read TGTGCCAGCAGCTTAGGGACTAGCGGGGGCGTATACAATGAGCAGTTCTTC. Its translation reads: CASSLGTSGGVYNEQFF.